This T cell receptor beta chain was captured by sequencing in a study of T-cell reconstitution after alpha-beta-depleted transplantation in children. Unique molecular identifiers featured in how the TCRbeta library was prepared. TCRdb re-called the PCR reads with MiXCR, one entry per CDR3 protein. Here the sample spans more than 75,000 distinct CDR3 sequences, more than 20% being singletons. This clonotype was counted ten times or more. Germline trimming cut 4 bases from V and 5 bases from J; bases unmatched to any gene: 7. CDR3 length: 15 residues. CDR1 and CDR2 from the germline V gene are SGHRS and YFSETQ.

The gene calls are TRBV5-1 and TRBJ1-4; 8 bases are shared with TRBD1. The sample consisted of PBMCs, taken before TCRalphabeta/CD19-depleted stem cell transplant. The clonotype originates from a boy aged 2 to 9 with acute lymphoblastic leukemia, due to receive a stem cell transplant. In nucleotides, the CDR3 is TGCGCCAGCAGCCCGATGGGACAGGCAAATGAAAAACTGTTTTTT. It yields the protein CASSPMGQANEKLFF.